One sample yielded the 31 T cell receptor beta chains listed below, sequenced in a study of T cell responses to AZD1222 COVID-19 vaccine. Profiled with immunoSEQ multiplex PCR; TCRdb holds only in-frame clones, not every one. The repertoire holds more than 50,000 clones, 70% to 90% seen once, with just under 5% in the top ten. Sequencing used peripheral blood, obtained on day 0 of AZD1222 vaccination. Receptors originate from an adult in good health.

J is TRBJ1-2 and V is TRBV3-1 (or the pseudogene TRBV3-2), with TRBD1 matching over 8 bases. Trimming removed 4 bases from V and 7 bases from J; junction bases left unmatched: 14. CDR1 LGHDT and CDR2 YNNKEL come from the germline V gene (reference sequence). The CDR3 is made up of 16 amino acids. CDR3 bases: TGTGCCAGCAGCCCGACAGGGGCGAACGGTTTTGGTGGCTACACCTTC. It codes for CASSPTGANGFGGYTF.

The chain joins TRBV18 to TRBJ2-3, with D possibly matching TRBD2 (6 bases). This CDR3 spans 14 amino acids. The germline V gene encodes CDR1 KGHSH and CDR2 LQKENI. Trimming removed 1 base at V and 1 base at J, with 6 bases between. CDR3 protein: CASSPRGGTDTQYF. In DNA, the CDR3 is TGTGCCAGCTCACCACGGGGGGGCACAGATACGCAGTATTTT. Using reference TRBV18 and TRBJ2-3 for the parts outside the CDR3, the full variable domain is NAGVMQNPRHLVRRRGQEARLRCSPMKGHSHVYWYRQLPEEGLKFMVYLQKENIIDESGMPKERFSAEFPKEGPSILRIQQVVRGDSAAYFCASSPRGGTDTQYFGPGTRLTVL.

The chain joins TRBV9 to TRBJ2-2; D ambiguous. Deletions cut 3 bases from V and 5 bases from J, with 11 bases between. The germline V gene has CDR1 SGDLS and CDR2 YYNGEE. The CDR3 runs to 14 residues. CDR3 coding DNA: TGTGCCAGCAGCGCACAATTAGGAACCGGGGAGCTGTTTTTT. Protein sequence: CASSAQLGTGELFF.

This chain uses TRBV6-6 with TRBJ1-6; D gene uncertain. The V gene lost 0 bases and the J gene lost 7 bases, with 4 bases spanning the gap. The CDR3 is 13 amino acids. Per the germline V gene, CDR1 is MNHNY and CDR2 is SVGAGI (reference sequence). DNA for the CDR3: TGTGCCAGCAGTTACTCAATCAATTCACCCCTCCACTTT. This gives the protein CASSYSINSPLHF.

This rearrangement joins TRBV18 to TRBJ2-2, with 12 bases that match TRBD2. Trimming removed 2 bases from V and 5 bases from J; junction bases left unmatched: 6. Germline V CDR1 and CDR2: KGHSH, LQKENI. CDR3 length: 17 amino acids. The CDR3 loop is CASSPRLAGVSTGELFF. The CDR3 DNA is TGTGCCAGCTCACCAAGACTAGCGGGGGTTTCTACCGGGGAGCTGTTTTTT.

The rearrangement links TRBV18 to TRBJ1-2, with TRBD1 matching over 11 bases. Germline V gene sequence: CDR1 KGHSH, CDR2 LQKENI. V lost 5 bases and J lost 2; bases outside the gene matches: 13. The CDR3 runs to 18 residues. CDR3 sequence reads: CASSYTGTGGRANYGYTF. As DNA, the CDR3 is TGTGCCAGCTCATACACTGGGACAGGGGGTAGAGCGAACTATGGCTACACCTTC. The full variable domain, its missing parts supplied by reference TRBV18 and TRBJ1-2, is NAGVMQNPRHLVRRRGQEARLRCSPMKGHSHVYWYRQLPEEGLKFMVYLQKENIIDESGMPKERFSAEFPKEGPSILRIQQVVRGDSAAYFCASSYTGTGGRANYGYTFGSGTRLTVV.

CDR3 sequence: CASSQGALAGVNEQFF. For the CDR3, the DNA is TGTGCCAGCAGCCAAGGTGCTCTAGCGGGGGTCAATGAGCAGTTCTTC. This chain uses TRBV3-1 (or the pseudogene TRBV3-2) with TRBJ2-1, with 10 nucleotides matching TRBD2. Unmatched junction bases numbered 6, after V lost 1 base and J lost 6 bases. This CDR3 has 16 residues. Germline assignment: CDR1 LGHDT and CDR2 YNNKEL (reference sequence).

The chain is built from TRBV5-6 and TRBJ1-2; weak D call: TRBD1 (5 bases). The V end was cut by 0 bases, the J end by 9 bases, with 9 bases between. Looked up from germline, CDR1 is SGHDT and CDR2 is YYEEEE. The CDR3 is 12 residues long. The CDR3 region is CASSLEWGSYTF. CDR3 sequence (DNA): TGTGCCAGCAGCTTGGAATGGGGGAGCTACACCTTC.

The gene calls are TRBV12-3 or TRBV12-4 and TRBJ1-1; D is ambiguous. The CDR3 sequence is 12 residues long. V gave up 8 bases and J gave up 3 bases, with 10 bases separating them. CDR3 nucleotide sequence: TGTGCCAGCCGAAGGGAGTACACTGAAGCTTTCTTT. Its translation is CASRREYTEAFF.

V usage is TRBV25-1 and J usage is TRBJ2-3; 9 nucleotides line up with TRBD1. Losses at the gene ends were 8 bases for V and 4 bases for J; bases not matched to a gene: 10. The CDR3 is 15 residues long. CDR1 is MGHDK and CDR2 is SYGVNS in the germline V gene. Here the CDR3 reads CASGAGTGKADTQYF. The CDR3 DNA is TGTGCCAGCGGAGCCGGGACAGGGAAAGCAGATACGCAGTATTTT.

This clone is a singleton in its sample. The DNA of the CDR3 is TGTGCCAGTAGTAGAGGGACAGGGGGTTATAGCAATCAGCCCCAGCATTTT. This encodes CASSRGTGGYSNQPQHF. The rearrangement joins TRBV19 to TRBJ1-5, with 11 bases matching TRBD1. CDR3 length: 17 amino acids. After removal of 4 bases from V and 0 bases from J, the junction contained 5 bases not matched to a gene. CDR1 LNHDA and CDR2 SQIVND come from the germline V gene (reference sequence).

The chain combines TRBV7-2 with TRBJ1-2; no clear D gene. Germline values: CDR1 SGHTA, CDR2 FQGNSA. Between the trimmed V and J ends, which lost 1 base and 7 bases, there was a span of 7 bases. CDR3 length equals 12 residues. The CDR3 bases are TGTGCCAGCAGCTTAGATGGTACTGGCTACACCTTC. Translated, it gives CASSLDGTGYTF.

This chain links TRBV19 with TRBJ1-5; D gene ambiguous. The V gene's germline CDR1 is LNHDA and CDR2 SQIVND (reference sequence). The CDR3 is 14 residues long. Trimming removed 3 bases from V and 7 bases from J, with 13 bases in between. In DNA, the CDR3 is TGTGCCAGTAGTATTGTTGGCCGGGGACAGCCCCAGCATTTT. This translates into CASSIVGRGQPQHF. Full variable domain (rest looked up from reference TRBV19 and TRBJ1-5): DGGITQSPKYLFRKEGQNVTLSCEQNLNHDAMYWYRQDPGQGLRLIYYSQIVNDFQKGDIAEGYSVSREKKESFPLTVTSAQKNPTAFYLCASSIVGRGQPQHFGDGTRLSIL.

The chain employs TRBV9 and TRBJ1-2; perhaps TRBD1 as D (6 bases). Trimming pared 3 bases from V and 7 bases from J, leaving 13 bases between. The length of the CDR3 is 13 residues. Germline V lookup: CDR1 SGDLS, CDR2 YYNGEE. In DNA form, the CDR3 reads TGTGCCAGCAGCGACAGGGTTCATGGTGGCTACACCTTC. It specifies CASSDRVHGGYTF.

The chain recombines TRBV10-3 with TRBJ1-5, with D possibly TRBD1 on 5 matching bases. From germline, CDR1 is ENHRY and CDR2 SYGVKD. V lost 4 bases and J lost 1, with 8 bases in between. CDR3 length equals 14 residues. CDR3 in DNA: TGTGCCATCAGTGCGGGGCCGAGCAATCAGCCCCAGCATTTT. Translated: CAISAGPSNQPQHF.

V gene TRBV18 combines with J gene TRBJ2-3; D may be TRBD1 (7 bases). Trimming took off 4 bases at V and 2 bases at J, with 22 bases between the two ends. This CDR3 is built from 18 residues. The germline V gene has CDR1 KGHSH and CDR2 LQKENI. The CDR3 protein is CASSHLGRGALLTDTQYF. CDR3 in DNA: TGTGCCAGCTCACACCTCGGCAGGGGGGCCCTCCTCACAGATACGCAGTATTTT.

The chain couples TRBV6-5 to TRBJ2-3; D gene unclear. With 7 bases removed from V and 3 bases from J, the gap between germline ends came to 11 bases. Germline V lookup: CDR1 MNHEY, CDR2 SVGAGI. The CDR3 consists of 13 residues. The CDR3 nucleotides read TGTGCCAGCACCCTCCCCGGGACAGATACGCAGTATTTT. This translates into CASTLPGTDTQYF.

This clone was counted only a few times. The genes are TRBV5-1 and TRBJ2-5, with 7 bases lining up with TRBD2. After removal of 0 bases from V and 4 bases from J, the junction contained 6 bases not matched to a gene. CDR3 length equals 15 residues. CDR1 is SGHRS, CDR2 YFSETQ, per germline. CDR3: CASSLAGRTTETQYF. CDR3 DNA: TGCGCCAGCAGCTTGGCCGGGAGGACAACAGAGACCCAGTACTTC.

The chain employs TRBV7-9 and TRBJ1-2; no clear D. Germline values: CDR1 SEHNR, CDR2 FQNEAQ (reference sequence). Deletions cut 1 base from V and 9 bases from J, with 12 bases between. This CDR3 is built from 13 residues. CDR3 DNA: TGTGCCAGCAGCTTAGGCACTCCCGGGAGCTACACCTTC. It encodes CASSLGTPGSYTF.

As DNA, the CDR3 is TGTGCCAGTAGTATACAAGAGTATCAGCCCCAGCATTTT. As protein: CASSIQEYQPQHF. The chain employs TRBV19 and TRBJ1-5; D remains unclear. The germline gives CDR1 LNHDA, CDR2 SQIVND (reference sequence). Trimming cost V 2 bases and J 5 bases, with 7 bases left between them. The length of the CDR3 is 13 residues.

The chain uses TRBV5-1 and TRBJ1-2; 9 nucleotides agree with TRBD1. Germline values: CDR1 SGHRS, CDR2 YFSETQ. The CDR3 consists of 13 residues. The V and J ends lost 5 bases and 6 bases, in that order; junction bases with no gene match: 5. The CDR3 here is CASSSGTGHGYTF. DNA for the CDR3: TGCGCCAGCAGTTCCGGGACAGGGCATGGCTACACCTTC.

The genes are TRBV5-1 and TRBJ1-2; D is uncertain. Germline assignment: CDR1 SGHRS and CDR2 YFSETQ. This CDR3 region has 14 residues. Trimming removed 4 bases at V and 4 bases at J, with 14 bases between. The DNA of the CDR3 is TGCGCCAGCAGCCCCGGCGTCTTCGGCTATGGCTACACCTTC. This translates into CASSPGVFGYGYTF. The full variable domain, in which reference TRBV5-1 and TRBJ1-2 provide the parts outside the CDR3, is KAGVTQTPRYLIKTRGQQVTLSCSPISGHRSVSWYQQTPGQGLQFLFEYFSETQRNKGNFPGRFSGRQFSNSRSEMNVSTLELGDSALYLCASSPGVFGYGYTFGSGTRLTVV.

The chain has TRBV5-4 and TRBJ1-6, with 9 bases lining up with TRBD1. V lost 4 bases and J lost 2; bases outside the gene matches: 1. This CDR3 contains 15 residues. CDR1 SGHNT and CDR2 YYREEE come from the germline V gene (reference sequence). The CDR3 spells CASSRQGAYNSPLHF. In DNA form, the CDR3 reads TGTGCCAGCAGCCGACAGGGGGCCTATAATTCACCCCTCCACTTT.

This chain links TRBV11-3 with TRBJ2-1; D call uncertain. Per germline, CDR1 SGHNT and CDR2 YENEEA. CDR3 length: 17 residues. Trimming took off 5 bases at V and 3 bases at J, with 20 bases between the two ends. The CDR3 protein is CASSDRRTSNYYNEQFF. In DNA form, the CDR3 reads TGTGCCAGCAGCGACCGTCGTACATCCAATTACTACAATGAGCAGTTCTTC. The whole variable domain, remainder taken from reference TRBV11-3 and TRBJ2-1, is EAGVVQSPRYKIIEKKQPVAFWCNPISGHNTLYWYLQNLGQGPELLIRYENEEAVDDSQLPKDRFSAERLKGVDSTLKIQPAELGDSAVYLCASSDRRTSNYYNEQFFGPGTRLTVL.

The chain recombines TRBV2 with TRBJ1-2; a possible D gene is TRBD1 (5 bases). CDR1 is SNHLY, CDR2 FYNNEI, per germline. This CDR3 has 13 amino acids. The V end was cut by 6 bases, the J end by 8 bases, with 16 bases between. CDR3 loop: CASRREGTEGYTF. The CDR3, as DNA: TGTGCCAGCAGGCGTGAAGGGACGGAGGGCTACACCTTC.

As concerns this clone: The junction departs from germline at one end; a sequencing error may be responsible. This chain connects TRBV15 to TRBJ2-2; 13 bases align to TRBD2. The CDR3 length is 18 residues. Germline CDR1 and CDR2: LNHNV and YYDKDF (reference sequence). CDR3 coding DNA: TGTGCCACCAGGAGAGGACTAGCGGGGGTTACGAACACCGGGGAGCTGTTTTTT. Its protein is CATRRGLAGVTNTGELFF.

The rearrangement links TRBV30 to TRBJ1-2; maybe TRBD1 (5 bases). This CDR3 region has 13 residues. Germline-derived CDR1 and CDR2 are GTSNPN and SVGIG (reference sequence). Deletions cut 1 base from V and 12 bases from J, with 18 bases between. The CDR3, as DNA: TGTGCCTGGAGTGGAGGGGTTTCGGGTATCCACACCTTC. The encoded protein is CAWSGGVSGIHTF. The entire variable domain, with the rest obtained from reference TRBV30 and TRBJ1-2, is as follows: SQTIHQWPATLVQPVGSPLSLECTVEGTSNPNLYWYRQAAGRGLQLLFYSVGIGQISSEVPQNLSASRPQDRQFILSSKKLLLSDSGFYLCAWSGGVSGIHTFGSGTRLTVV.

The V and J genes are TRBV15 and TRBJ2-5, with D unclear. CDR1 and CDR2 (germline): LNHNV, YYDKDF (reference sequence). The CDR3 is 15 residues long. Between the trimmed V and J ends, which lost 0 bases and 7 bases, there was a span of 15 bases. DNA of the CDR3: TGTGCCACCAGCAGAGACCCTAGTCCTTCATGGACCCAGTACTTC. It translates to CATSRDPSPSWTQYF.

This chain links TRBV5-1 with TRBJ2-5; D call uncertain. This CDR3 comprises 14 residues. Germline CDR1 and CDR2: SGHRS and YFSETQ. Trimming cost V 0 bases and J 3 bases, with 9 bases left between them. The CDR3 DNA is TGCGCCAGCAGCTTGGTCTTCGGAGAAGAGACCCAGTACTTC. Translation: CASSLVFGEETQYF.

The chain uses TRBV3-1 (or the pseudogene TRBV3-2) and TRBJ1-6; D gene uncertain. The germline V gene has CDR1 LGHDT and CDR2 YNNKEL (reference sequence). Trimming removed 0 bases from V and 0 bases from J, with 9 bases in between. The CDR3 spans 17 residues. This CDR3 reads CASSQDLGSSYNSPLHF. DNA for the CDR3: TGTGCCAGCAGCCAAGATCTGGGGAGCTCCTATAATTCACCCCTCCACTTT.

V and J are TRBV3-1 (or the pseudogene TRBV3-2) and TRBJ1-3; D gene unclear. This CDR3 comprises 14 residues. Germline lookup yields CDR1 LGHDT and CDR2 YNNKEL (reference sequence). Trimming left V 4 bases short and J 0 bases short, with 7 bases between. CDR3 in amino acids: CASSPTVSGNTIYF. The CDR3, as DNA: TGTGCCAGCAGCCCGACGGTCTCTGGAAACACCATATATTTT.